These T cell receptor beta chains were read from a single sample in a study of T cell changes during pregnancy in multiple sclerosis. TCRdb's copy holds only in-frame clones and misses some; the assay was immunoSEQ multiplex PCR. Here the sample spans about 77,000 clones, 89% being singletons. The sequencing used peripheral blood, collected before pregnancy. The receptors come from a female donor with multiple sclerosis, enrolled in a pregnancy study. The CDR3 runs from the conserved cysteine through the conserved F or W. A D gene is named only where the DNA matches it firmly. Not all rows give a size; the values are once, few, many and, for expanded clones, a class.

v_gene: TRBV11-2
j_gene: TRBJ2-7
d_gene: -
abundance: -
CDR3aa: CASSFTGRPLSF
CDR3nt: TGTGCCAGCAGCTTCACGGGGAGGCCCCTTTCTTTC

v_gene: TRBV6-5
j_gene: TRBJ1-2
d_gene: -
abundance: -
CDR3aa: CAAMAGINYGYTF
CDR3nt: TGTGCCGCGATGGCAGGTATAAACTATGGCTACACCTTC

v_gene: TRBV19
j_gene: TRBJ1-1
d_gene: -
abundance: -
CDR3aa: CASKGENTEAFF
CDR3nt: TGTGCCAGTAAAGGGGAGAACACTGAAGCTTTCTTT

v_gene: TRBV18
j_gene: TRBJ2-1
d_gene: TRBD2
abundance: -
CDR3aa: CASSPTSGGAADEQFF
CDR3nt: TGTGCCAGCTCACCGACTAGCGGGGGGGCGGCTGATGAGCAGTTCTTC

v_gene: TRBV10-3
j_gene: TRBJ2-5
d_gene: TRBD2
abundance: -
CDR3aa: CAISQRGRGVETQYF
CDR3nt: TGTGCCATCAGCCAGAGGGGACGGGGGGTAGAGACCCAGTACTTC

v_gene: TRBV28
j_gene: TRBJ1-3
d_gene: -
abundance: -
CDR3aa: CASTRGRGLSGNTIYF
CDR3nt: TGTGCCAGCACCCGAGGGCGTGGCCTCTCTGGAAACACCATATATTTT

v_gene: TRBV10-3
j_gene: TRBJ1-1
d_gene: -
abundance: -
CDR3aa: CAISEFRGGQSTEAFF
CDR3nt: TGTGCCATCAGTGAGTTTAGGGGGGGGCAATCCACTGAAGCTTTCTTT

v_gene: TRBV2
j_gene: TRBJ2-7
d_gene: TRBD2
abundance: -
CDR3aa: CASSEDLAGATGYEQYF
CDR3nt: TGTGCCAGCAGTGAAGACCTAGCGGGTGCCACTGGCTACGAGCAGTACTTC

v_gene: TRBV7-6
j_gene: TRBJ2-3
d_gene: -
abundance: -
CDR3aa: CASSLVTRVSTDTQYF
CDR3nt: TGTGCCAGCAGCTTAGTGACTAGGGTTAGCACAGATACGCAGTATTTT

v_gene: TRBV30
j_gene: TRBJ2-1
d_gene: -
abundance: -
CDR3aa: CAWKGSGSAPQFF
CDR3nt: TGTGCCTGGAAAGGTTCGGGGTCTGCTCCTCAGTTCTTC

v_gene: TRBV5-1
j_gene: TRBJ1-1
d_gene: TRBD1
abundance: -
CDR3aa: CASSQVGRGSEAFF
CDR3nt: TGCGCCAGCAGCCAGGTGGGCAGGGGGTCTGAAGCTTTCTTT

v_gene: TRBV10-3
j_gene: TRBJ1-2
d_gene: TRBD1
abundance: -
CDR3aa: CAITQRPGQGFYGYTF
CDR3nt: TGTGCCATCACCCAACGCCCGGGACAGGGATTCTATGGCTACACCTTC

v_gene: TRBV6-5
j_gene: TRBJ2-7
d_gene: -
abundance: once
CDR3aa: CASSPQFVSYEQYF
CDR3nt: TGTGCCAGCAGTCCGCAGTTTGTCTCCTACGAGCAGTACTTC

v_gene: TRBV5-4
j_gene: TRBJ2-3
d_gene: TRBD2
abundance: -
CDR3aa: CASSFRRGGRTDTQYF
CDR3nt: TGTGCCAGCAGCTTTCGGCGGGGGGGCCGGACAGATACGCAGTATTTT

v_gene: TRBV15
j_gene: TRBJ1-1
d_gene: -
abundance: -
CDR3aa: CATSPQGIEAFF
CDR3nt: TGTGCCACCAGTCCACAGGGAATTGAAGCTTTCTTT

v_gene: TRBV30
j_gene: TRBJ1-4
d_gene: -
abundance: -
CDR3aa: CAWNFGQSNEKLFF
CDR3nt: TGTGCCTGGAATTTTGGACAGAGTAATGAAAAACTGTTTTTT

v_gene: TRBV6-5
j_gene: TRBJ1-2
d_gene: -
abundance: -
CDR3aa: CASRPTVNYGYTF
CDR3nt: TGTGCCAGCAGACCGACAGTCAACTATGGCTACACCTTC

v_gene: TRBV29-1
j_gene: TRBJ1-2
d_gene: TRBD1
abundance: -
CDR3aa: CSVGGGTGDFGYGYTF
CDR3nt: TGCAGCGTCGGTGGGGGGACAGGGGATTTCGGCTATGGCTACACCTTC

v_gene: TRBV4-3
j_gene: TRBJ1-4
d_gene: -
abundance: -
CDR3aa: CASSQDRRGFNEKLFF
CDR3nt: TGCGCCAGCAGCCAAGATAGAAGAGGTTTTAATGAAAAACTGTTTTTT

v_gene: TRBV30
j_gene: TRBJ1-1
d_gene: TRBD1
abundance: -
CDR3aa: CAWGRGTVYSNTEAFF
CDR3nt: TGTGCCTGGGGTAGGGGGACAGTATATTCGAACACTGAAGCTTTCTTT

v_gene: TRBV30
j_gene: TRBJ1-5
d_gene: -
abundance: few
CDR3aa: CAWSVQGDQPQHF
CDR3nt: TGTGCCTGGAGTGTACAAGGGGATCAGCCCCAGCATTTT

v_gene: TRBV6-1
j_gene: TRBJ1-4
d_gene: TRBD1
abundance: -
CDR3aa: CASSEAPGQGAEKLFF
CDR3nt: TGTGCCAGCAGTGAAGCCCCGGGACAGGGGGCTGAAAAACTGTTTTTT

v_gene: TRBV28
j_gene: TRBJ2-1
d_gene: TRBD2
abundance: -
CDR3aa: CASSSSASGGPGWLEQFF
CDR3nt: TGTGCCAGCAGTTCCTCGGCTAGCGGGGGCCCTGGCTGGCTTGAGCAGTTCTTC

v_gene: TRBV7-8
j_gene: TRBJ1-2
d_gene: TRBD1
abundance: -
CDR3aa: CASSLGTADYGYTF
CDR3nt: TGTGCCAGCAGCCTAGGGACAGCCGACTATGGCTACACCTTC

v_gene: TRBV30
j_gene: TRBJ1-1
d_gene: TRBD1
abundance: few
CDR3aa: CASEPDRELNTEAFF
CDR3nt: TGTGCCTCTGAACCTGACAGGGAATTGAACACTGAAGCTTTCTTT

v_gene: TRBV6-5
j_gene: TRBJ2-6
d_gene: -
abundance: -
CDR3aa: CASRYISGANVLTF
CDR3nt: TGTGCCAGCAGGTACATATCTGGGGCCAACGTCCTGACTTTC

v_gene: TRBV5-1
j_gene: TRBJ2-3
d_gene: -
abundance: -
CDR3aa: CASSLDQLTDTQYF
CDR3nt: TGCGCCAGCAGCTTGGACCAACTTACAGATACGCAGTATTTT

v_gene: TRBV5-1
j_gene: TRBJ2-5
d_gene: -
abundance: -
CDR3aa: CASRFGTAQETQYF
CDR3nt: TGCGCCAGCAGATTCGGGACTGCCCAAGAGACCCAGTACTTC

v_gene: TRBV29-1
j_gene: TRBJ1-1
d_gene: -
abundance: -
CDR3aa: CSGLTQGGGTEAFF
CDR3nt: TGCAGCGGCCTAACACAGGGAGGGGGGACTGAAGCTTTCTTT

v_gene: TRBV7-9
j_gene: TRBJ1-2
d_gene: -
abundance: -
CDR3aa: CASSLGTYYGYTF
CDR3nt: TGTGCCAGCAGCTTAGGGACTTACTATGGCTACACCTTC

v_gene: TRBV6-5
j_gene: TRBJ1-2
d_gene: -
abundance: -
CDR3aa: CASRVPGNGYTF
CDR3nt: TGTGCCAGCAGGGTACCCGGGAATGGCTACACCTTC

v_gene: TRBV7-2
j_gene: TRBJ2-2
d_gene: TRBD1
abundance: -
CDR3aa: CASSSRRGPRVGTGELFF
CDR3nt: TGTGCCAGCAGCTCACGTAGGGGGCCGCGAGTAGGCACCGGGGAGCTGTTTTTT

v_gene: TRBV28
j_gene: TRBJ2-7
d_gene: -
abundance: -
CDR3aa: CASSFAGYEQYF
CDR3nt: TGTGCCAGCAGTTTTGCCGGGTACGAGCAGTACTTC

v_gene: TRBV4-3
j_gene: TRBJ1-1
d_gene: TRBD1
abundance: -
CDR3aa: CASSARDRNTEAFF
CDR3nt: TGCGCCAGCAGCGCCCGGGACAGGAACACTGAAGCTTTCTTT

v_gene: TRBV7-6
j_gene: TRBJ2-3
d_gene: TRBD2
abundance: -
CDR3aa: CASSPGLAGSTDTQYF
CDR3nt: TGTGCCAGCAGCCCGGGACTAGCGGGGAGCACAGATACGCAGTATTTT

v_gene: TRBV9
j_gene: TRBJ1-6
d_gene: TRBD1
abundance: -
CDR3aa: CASSPRTGDYNSPLHF
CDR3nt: TGTGCCAGCAGCCCACGGACAGGGGACTATAATTCACCCCTCCACTTT

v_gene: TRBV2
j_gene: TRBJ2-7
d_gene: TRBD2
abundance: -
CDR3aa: CAIEGSGGFSYEQYF
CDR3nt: TGTGCCATCGAGGGGAGCGGGGGGTTCTCCTACGAGCAGTACTTC

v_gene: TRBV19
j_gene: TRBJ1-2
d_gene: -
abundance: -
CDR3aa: CASSRGWGYGYTF
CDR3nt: TGTGCCAGTAGCAGGGGTTGGGGCTATGGCTACACCTTC

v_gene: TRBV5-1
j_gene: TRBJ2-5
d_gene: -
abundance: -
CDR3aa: CASSLFPTSSETQYF
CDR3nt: TGCGCCAGCAGCTTGTTCCCCACTAGCTCGGAGACCCAGTACTTC

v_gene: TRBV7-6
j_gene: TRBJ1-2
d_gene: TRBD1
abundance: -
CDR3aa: CASSLQGPYGYTF
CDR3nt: TGTGCCAGCAGCCTACAGGGGCCCTATGGCTACACCTTC

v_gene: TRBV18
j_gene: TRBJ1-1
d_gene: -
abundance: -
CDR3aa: CASSPGSDTEAFF
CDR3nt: TGTGCCAGCTCACCAGGGAGCGATACTGAAGCTTTCTTT

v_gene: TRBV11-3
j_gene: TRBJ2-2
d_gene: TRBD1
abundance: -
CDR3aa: CASSRDSNTGELFF
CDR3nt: TGTGCCAGCAGCAGGGACAGTAACACCGGGGAGCTGTTTTTT

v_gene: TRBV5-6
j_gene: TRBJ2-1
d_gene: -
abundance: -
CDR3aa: CASSGGQINEQFF
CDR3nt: TGTGCCAGCAGCGGGGGACAAATCAATGAGCAGTTCTTC

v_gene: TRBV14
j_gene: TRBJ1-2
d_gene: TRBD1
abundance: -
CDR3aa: CASSQEGQGAIYGYTF
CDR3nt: TGTGCCAGCAGCCAAGAAGGACAGGGGGCTATCTATGGCTACACCTTC

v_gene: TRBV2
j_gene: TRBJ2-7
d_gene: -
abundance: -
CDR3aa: CAGYSGDTGEQYF
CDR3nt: TGTGCCGGCTATTCCGGGGACACAGGGGAGCAGTACTTC

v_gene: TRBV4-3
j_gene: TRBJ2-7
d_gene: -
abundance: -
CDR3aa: CASSRGDSESYEQYF
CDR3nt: TGCGCCAGCAGCCGGGGAGACTCTGAGTCCTACGAGCAGTACTTC

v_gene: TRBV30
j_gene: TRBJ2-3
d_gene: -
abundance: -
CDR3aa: CAWSGIQHQVWDTQYF
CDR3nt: TGTGCCTGGAGTGGAATCCAGCACCAGGTATGGGATACGCAGTATTTT

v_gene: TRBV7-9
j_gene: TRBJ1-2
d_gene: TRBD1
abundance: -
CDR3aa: CASLSGGQLYGYTF
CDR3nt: TGTGCCAGCCTCTCTGGGGGACAGCTCTATGGCTACACCTTC

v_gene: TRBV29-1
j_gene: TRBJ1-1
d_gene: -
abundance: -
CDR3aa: CSVGIDTEAFF
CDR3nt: TGCAGCGTTGGAATAGACACTGAAGCTTTCTTT

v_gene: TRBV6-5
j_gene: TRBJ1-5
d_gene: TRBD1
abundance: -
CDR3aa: CASSMGQGFNQPQHF
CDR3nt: TGTGCCAGCAGTATGGGACAGGGGTTCAATCAGCCCCAGCATTTT

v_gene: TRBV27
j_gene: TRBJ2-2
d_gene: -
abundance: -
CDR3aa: CASTDRYNTGELFF
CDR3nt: TGTGCCAGCACCGACAGATATAACACCGGGGAGCTGTTTTTT

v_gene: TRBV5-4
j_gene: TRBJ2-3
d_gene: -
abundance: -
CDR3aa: CASKQAGGRRTDTQYF
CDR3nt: TGTGCCAGCAAACAGGCCGGCGGCAGACGCACAGATACGCAGTATTTT

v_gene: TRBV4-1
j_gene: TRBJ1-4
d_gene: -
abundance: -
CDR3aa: CASSQVGRWGVGNEKLFF
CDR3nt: TGCGCCAGCAGCCAAGTCGGGCGTTGGGGAGTCGGGAATGAAAAACTGTTTTTT